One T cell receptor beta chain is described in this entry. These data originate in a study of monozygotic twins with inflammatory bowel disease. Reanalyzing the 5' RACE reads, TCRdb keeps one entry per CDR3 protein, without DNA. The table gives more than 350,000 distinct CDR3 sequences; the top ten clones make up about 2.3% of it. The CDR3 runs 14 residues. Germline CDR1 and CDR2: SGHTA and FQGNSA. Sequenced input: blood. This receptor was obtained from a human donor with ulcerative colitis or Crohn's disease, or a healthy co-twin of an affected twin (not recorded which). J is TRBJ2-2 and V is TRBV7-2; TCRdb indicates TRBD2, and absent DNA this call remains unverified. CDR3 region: CASSLVAGSGELFF.